This TCR beta chain is from a study of blood T cells in healthy people across ages. Whole-study results and caveats: Older individuals had lower TCR beta diversity per million T cells (the decline was roughly linear).

A second about 6 to 11 cycle PCR used barcoded and J-beta primers. Via MiXCR, TCRdb re-called the 5' RACE reads, giving one row per CDR3 protein. The data hold some 640,000 distinct CDR3 sequences, with about 30% observed a single time. This clonotype has more than one count but fewer than ten. Its antigen is currently unknown. Sequencing was done on a sample of blood. This receptor was obtained from an elderly woman in good health.

CDR3: CSARRRDRAMNTEAFF. In DNA, the CDR3 is TGCAGTGCTAGACGCCGGGACAGAGCTATGAACACTGAAGCTTTCTTT. The chain is built from TRBV20-1 and TRBJ1-1; 7 nucleotides line up with TRBD1. The CDR3 has 16 amino acids. Germline V CDR1 and CDR2: DFQATT, SNEGSKA (reference sequence). Trimming took 2 bases from V and 0 from J; bases not matched to a gene: 9.